This section outlines one T cell receptor beta chain sequence together with its context. The sample originates from a study of blood T cell repertoires in COVID-19. Authors' analysis steps: Reference gene primer amplification in the assay estimated nucleated cell counts. Profiling relied on immunoSEQ multiplex PCR, and the TCRdb table lists in-frame clones only, not all of them. The D gene and trimming were derived from the DNA, and the V and J assignments and clone size from that table. The sample lists around 170,000 clones; around 84% were seen once. Germline trimming cut 1 base from V and 7 bases from J; bases unmatched to any gene: 7. The CDR3 contains 16 residues. Germline V gene data show CDR1 as SGHTA and CDR2 as FQGNSA.

This TCR was sampled from a man aged 55 to 70 with COVID-19, enrolled during active disease. Sequencing was done on a sample of peripheral blood. The chain uses TRBV7-2 and TRBJ1-6, with TRBD1 matching over 7 bases. CDR3 loop: CASSLVGTDHNSPLHF. The CDR3 coding sequence is TGTGCCAGCAGCTTAGTCGGGACAGACCACAATTCACCCCTCCACTTT.